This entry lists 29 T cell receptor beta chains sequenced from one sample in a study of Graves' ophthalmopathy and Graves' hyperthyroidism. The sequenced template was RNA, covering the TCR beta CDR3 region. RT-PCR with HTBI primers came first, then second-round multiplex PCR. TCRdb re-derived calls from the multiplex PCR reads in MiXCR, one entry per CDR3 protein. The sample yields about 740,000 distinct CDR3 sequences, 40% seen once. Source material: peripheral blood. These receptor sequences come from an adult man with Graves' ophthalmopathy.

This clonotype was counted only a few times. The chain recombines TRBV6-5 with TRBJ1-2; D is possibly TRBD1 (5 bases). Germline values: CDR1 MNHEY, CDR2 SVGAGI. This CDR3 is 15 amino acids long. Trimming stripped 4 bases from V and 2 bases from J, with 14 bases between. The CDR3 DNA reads TGTGCCAGCAGTTCTACTGTTGGGGGAAACTATGGCTACACCTTC. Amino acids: CASSSTVGGNYGYTF.

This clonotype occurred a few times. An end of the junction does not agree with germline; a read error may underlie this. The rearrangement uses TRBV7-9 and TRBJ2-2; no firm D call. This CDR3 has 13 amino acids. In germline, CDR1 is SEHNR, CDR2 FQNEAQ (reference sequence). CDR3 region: CASSQVGSGELFF. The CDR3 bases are TGCGCCAGCAGCCAAGTAGGGTCCGGGGAGCTGTTTTTT.

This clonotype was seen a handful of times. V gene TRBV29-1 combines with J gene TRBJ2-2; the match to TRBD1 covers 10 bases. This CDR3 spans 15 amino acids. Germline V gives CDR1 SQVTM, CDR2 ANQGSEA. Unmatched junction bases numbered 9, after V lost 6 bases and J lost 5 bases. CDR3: CSVTGTGATTGELFF. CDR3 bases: TGCAGCGTGACCGGGACAGGGGCTACGACCGGGGAGCTGTTTTTT.

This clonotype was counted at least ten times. DNA for the CDR3: TGCAGCGTGGCCCCATACACTGAAGCTTTCTTT. Translating gives CSVAPYTEAFF. This chain connects TRBV29-1 to TRBJ1-1; D is ambiguous. Trimming stripped 6 bases from V and 3 bases from J, with 8 bases between. Germline lookup yields CDR1 SQVTM and CDR2 ANQGSEA. This CDR3 is built from 11 residues.

The CDR3 DNA reads as TGTGCCAGCAGTGACCAGACAGATACTTCCTACAATGAGCAGTTCTTC. This encodes CASSDQTDTSYNEQFF. The rearrangement links TRBV25-1 to TRBJ2-1; possible D gene TRBD1, 5 bases. Germline-derived CDR1 and CDR2 are MGHDK and SYGVNS. The V gene lost 3 bases and the J gene lost 1 base, with 13 bases spanning the gap. The CDR3 runs to 16 residues.

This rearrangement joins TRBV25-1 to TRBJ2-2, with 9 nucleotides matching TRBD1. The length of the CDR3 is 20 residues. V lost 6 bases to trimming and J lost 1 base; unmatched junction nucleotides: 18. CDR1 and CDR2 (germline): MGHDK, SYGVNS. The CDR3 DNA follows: TGTGCCAGCAGCGTATCCCCCCTTCCCGGGACAGGGTTGAACACCGGGGAGCTGTTTTTT. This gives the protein CASSVSPLPGTGLNTGELFF. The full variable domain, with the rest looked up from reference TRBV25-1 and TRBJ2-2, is EADIYQTPRYLVIGTGKKITLECSQTMGHDKMYWYQQDPGMELHLIHYSYGVNSTEKGDLSSESTVSRIRTEHFPLTLESARPSHTSQYLCASSVSPLPGTGLNTGELFFGEGSRLTVL.

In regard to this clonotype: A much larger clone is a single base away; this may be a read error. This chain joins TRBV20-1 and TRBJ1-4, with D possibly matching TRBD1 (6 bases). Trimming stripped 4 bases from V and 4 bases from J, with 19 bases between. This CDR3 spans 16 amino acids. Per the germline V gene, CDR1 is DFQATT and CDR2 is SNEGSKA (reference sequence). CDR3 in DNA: TGCAGTGCTACCTTCCCGGCGGGGGCGCATAATGAAAAACTGTTTTTT. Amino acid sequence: CSATFPAGAHNEKLFF.

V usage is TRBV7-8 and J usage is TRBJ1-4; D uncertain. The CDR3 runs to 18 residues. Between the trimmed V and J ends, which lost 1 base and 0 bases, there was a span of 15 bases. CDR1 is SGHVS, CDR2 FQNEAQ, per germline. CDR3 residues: CASSLGWSRIATNEKLFF. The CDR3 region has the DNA TGTGCCAGCAGCTTAGGTTGGTCAAGAATAGCAACTAATGAAAAACTGTTTTTT.

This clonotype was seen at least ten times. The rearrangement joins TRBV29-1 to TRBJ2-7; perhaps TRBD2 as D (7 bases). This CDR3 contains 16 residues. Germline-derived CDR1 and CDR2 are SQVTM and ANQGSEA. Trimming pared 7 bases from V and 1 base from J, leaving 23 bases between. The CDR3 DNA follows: TGCAGCGCCGGTGGGGGACGGGGGGCTAGGTCCTACGAGCAGTACTTC. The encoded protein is CSAGGGRGARSYEQYF.

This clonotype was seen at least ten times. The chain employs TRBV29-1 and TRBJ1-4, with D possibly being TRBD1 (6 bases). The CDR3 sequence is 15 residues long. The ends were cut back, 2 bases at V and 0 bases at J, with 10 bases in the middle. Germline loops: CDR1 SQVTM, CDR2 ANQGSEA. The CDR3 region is CSVERGGATNEKLFF. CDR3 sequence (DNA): TGCAGCGTTGAACGGGGGGGCGCAACTAATGAAAAACTGTTTTTT.

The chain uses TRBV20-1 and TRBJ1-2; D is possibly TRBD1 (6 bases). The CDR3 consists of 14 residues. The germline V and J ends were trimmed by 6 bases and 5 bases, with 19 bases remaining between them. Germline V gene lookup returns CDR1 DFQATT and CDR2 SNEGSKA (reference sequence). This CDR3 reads CSASLGGGRYGYTF. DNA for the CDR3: TGCAGTGCCAGCCTTGGGGGGGGCCGGTATGGCTACACCTTC.

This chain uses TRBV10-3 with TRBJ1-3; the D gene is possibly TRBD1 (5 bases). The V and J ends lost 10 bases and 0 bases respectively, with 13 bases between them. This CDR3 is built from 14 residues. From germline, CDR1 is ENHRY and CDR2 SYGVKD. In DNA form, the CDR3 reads TGTGCCAGCAATCAGGGTCTCTCTGGAAACACCATATATTTT. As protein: CASNQGLSGNTIYF.

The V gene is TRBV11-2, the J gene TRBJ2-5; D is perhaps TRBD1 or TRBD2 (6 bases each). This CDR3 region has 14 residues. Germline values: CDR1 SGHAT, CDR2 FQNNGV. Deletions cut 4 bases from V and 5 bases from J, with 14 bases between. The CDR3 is CASSSRGAGETQYF. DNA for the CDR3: TGTGCCAGCAGCTCCAGGGGCGCGGGGGAGACCCAGTACTTC.

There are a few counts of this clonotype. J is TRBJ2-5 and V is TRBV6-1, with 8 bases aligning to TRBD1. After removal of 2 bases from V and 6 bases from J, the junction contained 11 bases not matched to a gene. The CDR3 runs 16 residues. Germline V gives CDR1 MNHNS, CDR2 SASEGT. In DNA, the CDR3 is TGTGCCAGCAGTGAATCGGACAGGGTTGCTCGTAAGACCCAGTACTTC. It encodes CASSESDRVARKTQYF.

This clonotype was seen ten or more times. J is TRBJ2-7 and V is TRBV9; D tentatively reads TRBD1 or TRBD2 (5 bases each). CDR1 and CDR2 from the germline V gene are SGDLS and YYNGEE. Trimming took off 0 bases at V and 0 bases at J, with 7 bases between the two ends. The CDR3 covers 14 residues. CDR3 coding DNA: TGTGCCAGCAGCGTAGGGGGGAGCTCCTACGAGCAGTACTTC. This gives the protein CASSVGGSSYEQYF.

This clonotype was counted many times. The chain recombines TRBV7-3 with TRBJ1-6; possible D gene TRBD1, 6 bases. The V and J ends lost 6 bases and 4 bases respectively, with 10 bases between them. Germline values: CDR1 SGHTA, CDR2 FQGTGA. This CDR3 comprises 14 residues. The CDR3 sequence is CASSLQGYNSPLHF. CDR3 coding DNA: TGTGCCAGCAGTCTACAGGGATATAATTCACCCCTCCACTTT.

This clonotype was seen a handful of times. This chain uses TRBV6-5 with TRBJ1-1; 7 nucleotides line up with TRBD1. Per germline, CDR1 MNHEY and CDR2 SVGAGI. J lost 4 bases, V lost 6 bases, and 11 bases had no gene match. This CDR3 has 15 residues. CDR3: CASRNWQGEGTEAFF. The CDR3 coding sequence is TGTGCCAGCAGGAACTGGCAGGGGGAGGGCACTGAAGCTTTCTTT.

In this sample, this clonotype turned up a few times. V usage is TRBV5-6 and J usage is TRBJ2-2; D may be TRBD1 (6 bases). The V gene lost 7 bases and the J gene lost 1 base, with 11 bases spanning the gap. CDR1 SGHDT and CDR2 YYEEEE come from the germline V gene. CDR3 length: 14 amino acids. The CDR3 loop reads CASCRGRNTGELFF. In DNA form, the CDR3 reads TGTGCCAGCTGCAGGGGCCGGAACACCGGGGAGCTGTTTTTT.

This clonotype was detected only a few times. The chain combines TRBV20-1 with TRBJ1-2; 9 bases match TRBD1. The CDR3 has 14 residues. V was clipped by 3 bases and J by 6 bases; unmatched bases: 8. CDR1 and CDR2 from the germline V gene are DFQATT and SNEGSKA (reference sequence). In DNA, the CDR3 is TGCAGTGCTAGGGTTGGACAGGGGATTAATGGCTACACCTTC. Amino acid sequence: CSARVGQGINGYTF.

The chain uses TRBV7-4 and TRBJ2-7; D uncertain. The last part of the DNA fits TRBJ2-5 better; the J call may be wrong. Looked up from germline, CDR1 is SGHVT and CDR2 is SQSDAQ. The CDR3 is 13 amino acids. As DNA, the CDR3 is TGTGCCAGCGACTTGGGCCAGCAGGAGACCCAGTACTTC. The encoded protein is CASDLGQQETQYF.

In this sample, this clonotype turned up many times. CDR3 sequence (DNA): TGTGCCATCAGTCCGGGATCTCCCCGTCCGGAGCAGTACTTC. Translation gives CAISPGSPRPEQYF. This sequence joins TRBV10-3 and TRBJ2-7; tentative D call: TRBD2 (5 bases). Germline loops: CDR1 ENHRY, CDR2 SYGVKD. V was pared by 5 bases and J by 7 bases, with 18 bases between. There are 14 residues in the CDR3.

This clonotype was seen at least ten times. CDR3 in amino acids: CASSDPERAGDYEQYF. DNA for the CDR3: TGTGCCAGCAGTGACCCCGAAAGAGCGGGGGACTACGAGCAGTACTTC. The chain recombines TRBV2 with TRBJ2-7, with TRBD2 matching over 8 bases. The germline gives CDR1 SNHLY, CDR2 FYNNEI. The CDR3 has 16 amino acids. The V gene end was trimmed by 3 bases and the J gene end by 3 bases; junction bases not matched to a gene: 10.

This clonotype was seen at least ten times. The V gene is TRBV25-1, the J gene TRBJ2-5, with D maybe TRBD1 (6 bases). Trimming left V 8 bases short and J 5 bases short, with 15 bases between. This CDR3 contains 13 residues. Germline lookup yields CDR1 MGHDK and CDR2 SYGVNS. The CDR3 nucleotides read TGTGCCAGCTCTACAGGGCTCCTGGAGACCCAGTACTTC. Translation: CASSTGLLETQYF.

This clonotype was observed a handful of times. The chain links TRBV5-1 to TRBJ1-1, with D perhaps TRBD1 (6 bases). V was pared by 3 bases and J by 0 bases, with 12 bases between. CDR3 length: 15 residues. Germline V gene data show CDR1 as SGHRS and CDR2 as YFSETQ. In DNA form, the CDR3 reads TGCGCCAGCAGCTCCTCAGGGGCCCTGAACACTGAAGCTTTCTTT. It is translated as CASSSSGALNTEAFF.

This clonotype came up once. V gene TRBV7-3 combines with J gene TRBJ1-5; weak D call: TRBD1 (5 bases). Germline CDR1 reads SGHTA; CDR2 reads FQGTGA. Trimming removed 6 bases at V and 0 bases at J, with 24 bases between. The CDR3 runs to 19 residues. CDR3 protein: CASSPSHVARGNSNQPQHF. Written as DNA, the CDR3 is TGTGCCAGCAGTCCCTCCCACGTCGCGCGGGGGAATAGCAATCAGCCCCAGCATTTT.

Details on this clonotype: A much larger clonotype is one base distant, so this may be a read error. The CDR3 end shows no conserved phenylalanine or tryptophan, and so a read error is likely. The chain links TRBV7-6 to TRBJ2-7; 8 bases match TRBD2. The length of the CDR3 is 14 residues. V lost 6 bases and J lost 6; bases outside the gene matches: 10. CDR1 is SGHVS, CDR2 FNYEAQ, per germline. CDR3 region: CASRVSGSRGEQYI. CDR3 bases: TGTGCCAGCAGGGTCAGCGGGAGTAGAGGCGAGCAGTACATC.

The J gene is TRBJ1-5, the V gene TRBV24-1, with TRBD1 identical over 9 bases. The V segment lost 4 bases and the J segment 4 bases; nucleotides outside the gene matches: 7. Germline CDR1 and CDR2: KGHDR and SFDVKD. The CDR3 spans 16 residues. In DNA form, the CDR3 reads TGTGCCACCAGTGAGTTTACCGGGACAGGGAATCAGCCCCAGCATTTT. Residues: CATSEFTGTGNQPQHF.

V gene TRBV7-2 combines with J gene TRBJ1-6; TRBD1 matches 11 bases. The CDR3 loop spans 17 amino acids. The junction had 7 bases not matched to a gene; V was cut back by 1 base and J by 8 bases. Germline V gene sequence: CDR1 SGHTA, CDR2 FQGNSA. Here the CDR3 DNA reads TGTGCCAGCAGCTTAGGTTTCAGGACAGGGGGCGATTCACCCCTCCACTTT. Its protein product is CASSLGFRTGGDSPLHF.

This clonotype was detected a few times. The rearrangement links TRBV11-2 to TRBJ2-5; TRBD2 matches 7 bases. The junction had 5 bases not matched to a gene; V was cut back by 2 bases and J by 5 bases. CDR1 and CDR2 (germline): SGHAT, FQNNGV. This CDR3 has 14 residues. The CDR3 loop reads CASSLFAGEETQYF. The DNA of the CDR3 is TGTGCCAGCAGCTTATTTGCGGGAGAGGAGACCCAGTACTTC.